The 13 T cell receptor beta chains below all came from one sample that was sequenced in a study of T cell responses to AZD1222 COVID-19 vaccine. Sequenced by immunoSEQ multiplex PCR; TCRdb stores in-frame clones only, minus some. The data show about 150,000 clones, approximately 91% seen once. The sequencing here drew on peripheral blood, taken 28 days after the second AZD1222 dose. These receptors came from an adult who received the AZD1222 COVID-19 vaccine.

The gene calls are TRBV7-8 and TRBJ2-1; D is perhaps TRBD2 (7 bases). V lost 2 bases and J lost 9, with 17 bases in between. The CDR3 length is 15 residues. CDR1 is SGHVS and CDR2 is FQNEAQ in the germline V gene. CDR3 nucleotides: TGTGCCAGCAGCTTAACGGCGGGGGCGGGGGCTGAGCAGTTCTTC. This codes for CASSLTAGAGAEQFF.

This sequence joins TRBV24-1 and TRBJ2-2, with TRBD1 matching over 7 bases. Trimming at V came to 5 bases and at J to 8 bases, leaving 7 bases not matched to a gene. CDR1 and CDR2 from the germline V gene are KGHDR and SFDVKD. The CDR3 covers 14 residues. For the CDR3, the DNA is TGTGCCACCAGTGCTGGCAGGGGGTATGGGGAGCTGTTTTTT. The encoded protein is CATSAGRGYGELFF.

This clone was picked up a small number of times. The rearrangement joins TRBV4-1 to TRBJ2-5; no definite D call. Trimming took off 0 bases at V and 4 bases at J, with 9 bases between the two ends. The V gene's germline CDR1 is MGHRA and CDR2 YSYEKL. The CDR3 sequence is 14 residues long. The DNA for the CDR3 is TGCGCCAGCAGCCAAGATTACCTCGTAGAGACCCAGTACTTC. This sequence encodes CASSQDYLVETQYF.

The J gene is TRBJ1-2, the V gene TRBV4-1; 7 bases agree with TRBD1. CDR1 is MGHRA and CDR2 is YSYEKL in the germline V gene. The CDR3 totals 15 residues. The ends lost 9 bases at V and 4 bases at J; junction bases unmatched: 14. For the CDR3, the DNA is TGCGCCAGTGGGACAGATCCGTCCTACCTCTATGGCTACACCTTC. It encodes CASGTDPSYLYGYTF.

CDR3 protein: CASSLSGGQSPLHF. DNA of the CDR3: TGTGCCAGCAGTTTATCCGGGGGCCAGTCACCCCTCCACTTT. The chain recombines TRBV28 with TRBJ1-6; tentative D call: TRBD1 (6 bases). This CDR3 has 14 amino acids. Per germline, CDR1 MDHEN and CDR2 SYDVKM. The V gene lost 1 base and the J gene lost 10 bases, with 11 bases spanning the gap. Combining the CDR3 with reference TRBV28 and TRBJ1-6 gives the whole variable domain DVKVTQSSRYLVKRTGEKVFLECVQDMDHENMFWYRQDPGLGLRLIYFSYDVKMKEKGDIPEGYSVSREKKERFSLILESASTNQTSMYLCASSLSGGQSPLHFGNGTRLTVT.

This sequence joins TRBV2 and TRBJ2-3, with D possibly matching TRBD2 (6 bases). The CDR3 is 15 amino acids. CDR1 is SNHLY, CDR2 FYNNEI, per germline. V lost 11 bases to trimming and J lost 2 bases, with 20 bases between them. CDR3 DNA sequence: TGTGCCGGGCAGGGAACTAGCCTATTCACAGATACGCAGTATTTT. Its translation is CAGQGTSLFTDTQYF. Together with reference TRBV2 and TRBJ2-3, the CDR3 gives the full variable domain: EPEVTQTPSHQVTQMGQEVILRCVPISNHLYFYWYRQILGQKVEFLVSFYNNEISEKSEIFDDQFSVERPDGSNFTLKIRSTKLEDSAMYFCAGQGTSLFTDTQYFGPGTRLTVL.

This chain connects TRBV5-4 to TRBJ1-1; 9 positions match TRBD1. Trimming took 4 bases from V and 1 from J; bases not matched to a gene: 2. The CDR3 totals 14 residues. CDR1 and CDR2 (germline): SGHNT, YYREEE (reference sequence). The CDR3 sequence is CASSRQGENTEAFF. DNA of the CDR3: TGTGCCAGCAGCCGACAGGGGGAGAACACTGAAGCTTTCTTT.

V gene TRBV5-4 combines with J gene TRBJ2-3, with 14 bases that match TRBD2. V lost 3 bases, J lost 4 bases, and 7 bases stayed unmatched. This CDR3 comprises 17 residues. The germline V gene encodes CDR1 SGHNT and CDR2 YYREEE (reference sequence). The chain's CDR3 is CASSSGTSGSWADTQYF. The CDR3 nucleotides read TGTGCCAGCAGCTCAGGGACTAGCGGGAGTTGGGCAGATACGCAGTATTTT.

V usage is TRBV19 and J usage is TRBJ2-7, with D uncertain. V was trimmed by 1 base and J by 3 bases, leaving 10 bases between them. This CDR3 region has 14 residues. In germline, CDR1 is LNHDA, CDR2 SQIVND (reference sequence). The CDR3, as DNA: TGTGCCAGTAGTATAGGAGTAACAGACTACGAGCAGTACTTC. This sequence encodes CASSIGVTDYEQYF.

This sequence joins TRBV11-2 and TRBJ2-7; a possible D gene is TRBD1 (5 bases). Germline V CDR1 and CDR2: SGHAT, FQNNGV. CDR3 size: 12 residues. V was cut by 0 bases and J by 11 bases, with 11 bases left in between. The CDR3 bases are TGTGCCAGCAGCTTAGATGGGGCGGCGGAGTACTTC. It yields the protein CASSLDGAAEYF.

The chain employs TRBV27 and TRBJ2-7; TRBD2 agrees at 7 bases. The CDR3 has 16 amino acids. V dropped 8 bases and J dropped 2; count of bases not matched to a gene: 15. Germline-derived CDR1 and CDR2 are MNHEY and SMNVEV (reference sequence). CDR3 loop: CASRERKGGIAYEQYF. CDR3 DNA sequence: TGTGCCAGCCGTGAGCGCAAGGGAGGGATCGCCTACGAGCAGTACTTC.

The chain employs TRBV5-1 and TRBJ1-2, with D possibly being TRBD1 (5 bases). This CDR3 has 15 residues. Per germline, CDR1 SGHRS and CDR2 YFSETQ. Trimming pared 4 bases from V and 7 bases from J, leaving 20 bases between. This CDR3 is CASSQRVRDVSGYTF. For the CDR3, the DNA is TGCGCCAGCAGCCAGCGGGTCCGGGACGTAAGTGGCTACACCTTC.

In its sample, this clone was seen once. Here the CDR3 reads CASSLGTGTSTDTQYF. The CDR3 DNA is TGTGCCAGCAGCCTGGGGACAGGGACTAGCACAGATACGCAGTATTTT. This chain joins TRBV14 and TRBJ2-3; TRBD1 agrees at 9 bases. From germline, CDR1 is SGHDN and CDR2 FVKESK. V gave up 4 bases and J gave up 0 bases; unmatched junction bases: 5. The CDR3 is made up of 16 amino acids.